The subject of this entry is one TCR beta chain. How the authors handled the data: Researchers report that nucleated cell counts were estimated from reference gene primer amplification. Generated by immunoSEQ multiplex PCR, the TCRdb table keeps only in-frame clones and is missing some. V and J calls and clone size follow that table, whereas D and trimming were derived from the DNA. The sample gives some 150,000 clones, approximately 78% of which show up once; roughly 1.8% is in the top ten. This record comes from a study of blood T cell repertoires in COVID-19. Study-level background: Sites in the United States, Italy and Spain provided acute and convalescent COVID-19 samples. T cells, B-cell-depleted T cells, or PBMCs supplied cDNA or gDNA.

The germline CDR1 and CDR2 sequences are LNHNV and YYDKDF (reference sequence). V lost 0 bases, J lost 2 bases, and 8 bases lay in between. This CDR3 region has 15 residues. Sequencing was carried out using peripheral blood. The source of this sequence is a man aged 80 or over with acute or convalescent COVID-19. V gene TRBV15 combines with J gene TRBJ2-1; D uncertain. CDR3 protein: CATSRDGGAYNEQFF. The CDR3 DNA reads TGTGCCACCAGCAGAGATGGTGGAGCCTACAATGAGCAGTTCTTC.